In this sample, the clone carrying this TCR beta chain turned up a few times. These data originate in a study of PD-L1 blockade in urothelial cancer. CDR1 MNHNY and CDR2 SVGAGI come from the germline V gene (reference sequence). The CDR3 is 12 residues long. The V gene lost 6 bases and the J gene lost 5 bases, with 10 bases spanning the gap. TCRdb keeps only in-frame clones here, not all; method: immunoSEQ multiplex PCR. The sample yields 38,000 or so clones, around four fifths seen once. The chain couples TRBV6-6 to TRBJ2-5, with D hard to call. This sample comprised PBMCs, obtained around atezolizumab (anti-PD-L1) treatment. The TCR comes from a man aged 60 to 69 with urothelial cancer. The CDR3 DNA follows: TGTGCCAGCAGCGACCGGCGGGAGACCCAGTACTTC. Translation gives CASSDRRETQYF.